The 19 T cell receptor beta chains below were found in one sample sequenced in a study of blood T cell repertoires in COVID-19. Measured with immunoSEQ multiplex PCR; TCRdb has only the in-frame clones, and not every one. The sample records over 150,000 clones, more than 75% being singletons. The sequenced sample consisted of peripheral blood. The receptors shown here come from a woman in her 70s with COVID-19, enrolled during active disease.

V gene TRBV2 combines with J gene TRBJ1-6; tentative D call: TRBD1 (5 bases). V lost 4 bases and J lost 8, with 6 bases in between. This CDR3 comprises 12 residues. Germline V gene data show CDR1 as SNHLY and CDR2 as FYNNEI. The CDR3 DNA reads TGTGCCAGCAGTGGGGGGGATTCACCCCTCCACTTT. Translation: CASSGGDSPLHF.

The sample holds one count of this clone. The J gene is TRBJ1-3, the V gene TRBV9; TRBD1 agrees at 7 bases. Germline CDR1 is SGDLS and CDR2 is YYNGEE. The CDR3 sequence is 15 residues long. V lost 2 bases to trimming and J lost 5 bases; unmatched junction nucleotides: 7. CDR3 DNA: TGTGCCAGCAGCGTCAGACCAGGGGGGAGAAACACCATATATTTT. It encodes CASSVRPGGRNTIYF.

This clone was seen just once. The chain combines TRBV28 with TRBJ1-1; weak D call: TRBD1 (5 bases). The ends were cut back, 4 bases at V and 3 bases at J, with 18 bases in the middle. This CDR3 is 16 amino acids long. The germline V gene has CDR1 MDHEN and CDR2 SYDVKM. The CDR3 sequence: CASSSQFRGADTEAFF. CDR3 sequence (DNA): TGTGCCAGCAGTTCCCAATTTAGGGGCGCGGACACTGAAGCTTTCTTT.

V is TRBV3-1 (or the pseudogene TRBV3-2) and J is TRBJ2-3, with 7 bases lining up with TRBD2. Germline V gives CDR1 LGHDT, CDR2 YNNKEL (reference sequence). Trimming took 4 bases from V and 1 from J; bases not matched to a gene: 8. This CDR3 comprises 16 residues. The CDR3: CASSRTLAARTDTQYF. The CDR3 bases are TGTGCCAGCAGCCGGACTCTAGCGGCCCGCACAGATACGCAGTATTTT.

CDR3 bases: TGTGCCAGCAGCTTAGCCCGGACAGGGGGGACCCAGTACTTC. It yields the protein CASSLARTGGTQYF. This chain uses TRBV11-2 with TRBJ2-5; TRBD1 matches 10 bases. The CDR3 has 14 amino acids. Germline V gene data show CDR1 as SGHAT and CDR2 as FQNNGV. V shed 1 base, J shed 7 bases, and the junction held 3 bases outside the gene matches.

The chain uses TRBV2 and TRBJ1-6; 7 nucleotides agree with TRBD1. Germline CDR1 reads SNHLY; CDR2 reads FYNNEI. V was clipped by 6 bases and J by 6 bases; unmatched bases: 2. The CDR3 runs 13 residues. The CDR3 DNA reads TGTGCCAGCAGGGGGACAGTTAATTCACCCCTCCACTTT. This sequence encodes CASRGTVNSPLHF.

The chain is built from TRBV19 and TRBJ1-4; TRBD1 is a possible D gene (6 bases). The length of the CDR3 is 14 residues. Germline V gene data show CDR1 as LNHDA and CDR2 as SQIVND (reference sequence). Deletions cut 6 bases from V and 3 bases from J, with 11 bases between. CDR3 sequence (DNA): TGTGCCAGTAGCCCGGACAGATCTAATGAAAAACTGTTTTTT. It encodes CASSPDRSNEKLFF.

The gene calls are TRBV5-1 and TRBJ2-3; 10 positions match TRBD2. This CDR3 contains 17 residues. Per germline, CDR1 SGHRS and CDR2 YFSETQ. Trimming removed 0 bases from V and 0 bases from J; junction bases left unmatched: 4. CDR3: CASSLGLAGASTDTQYF. Here the CDR3 DNA reads TGCGCCAGCAGCTTGGGGCTAGCGGGAGCCAGCACAGATACGCAGTATTTT.

V gene TRBV11-3 combines with J gene TRBJ1-6, with D uncertain. The CDR3 covers 13 residues. Deletions cut 4 bases from V and 6 bases from J, with 7 bases between. Germline CDR1 SGHNT, CDR2 YENEEA. CDR3 region: CASSSGFNSPLHF. CDR3 nucleotides: TGTGCCAGCAGCTCGGGATTTAATTCACCCCTCCACTTT.

This clone turned up a few times. The genes are TRBV7-2 and TRBJ2-2, with D possibly TRBD2 on 5 matching bases. CDR3 length equals 13 residues. Trimming removed 3 bases from V and 5 bases from J, with 7 bases in between. The germline gives CDR1 SGHTA, CDR2 FQGNSA. The CDR3 nucleotides are TGTGCCAGCAGCTTGGACTTTACCGGGGAGCTGTTTTTT. Its protein product is CASSLDFTGELFF.

The V gene is TRBV10-2, the J gene TRBJ1-2, with D maybe TRBD1 (6 bases). Germline V gene lookup returns CDR1 WSHSY and CDR2 SAAADI. V lost 8 bases, J lost 2 bases, and 6 bases lay in between. CDR3 length: 11 amino acids. The CDR3 is CASQGNYGYTF. CDR3 sequence (DNA): TGCGCCAGCCAGGGGAACTATGGCTACACCTTC.

The chain has TRBV11-3 and TRBJ1-1; 7 nucleotides align to TRBD1. V gave up 5 bases and J gave up 0 bases; unmatched junction bases: 9. The CDR3 extends over 16 amino acids. Germline values: CDR1 SGHNT, CDR2 YENEEA. CDR3 protein: CASSTRQGIMNTEAFF. The CDR3 coding sequence is TGTGCCAGCAGCACCCGACAGGGCATAATGAACACTGAAGCTTTCTTT.

This sequence joins TRBV18 and TRBJ1-5, with D possibly TRBD1 on 6 matching bases. V lost 0 bases and J lost 5, with 17 bases in between. The CDR3 covers 17 residues. CDR1 and CDR2 from the germline V gene are KGHSH and LQKENI. The CDR3 loop is CASSPPKPGTRYQPQHF. In DNA form, the CDR3 reads TGTGCCAGCTCACCACCGAAACCCGGGACAAGATATCAGCCCCAGCATTTT.

V and J are TRBV5-5 and TRBJ2-7; 8 nucleotides line up with TRBD2. V lost 6 bases, J lost 2 bases, and 13 bases stayed unmatched. Germline V CDR1 and CDR2: SGHKS, YYEKEE (reference sequence). The CDR3 contains 16 residues. Written as DNA, the CDR3 is TGTGCCAGCAAACGGGGGGGACCGGGACAACCCTACGAGCAGTACTTC. Translated, it gives CASKRGGPGQPYEQYF. Together with reference TRBV5-5 and TRBJ2-7, the CDR3 gives the full variable domain: DAGVTQSPTHLIKTRGQQVTLRCSPISGHKSVSWYQQVLGQGPQFIFQYYEKEERGRGNFPDRFSARQFPNYSSELNVNALLLGDSALYLCASKRGGPGQPYEQYFGPGTRLTVT.

The rearrangement uses TRBV30 and TRBJ1-4, with 8 bases that match TRBD1. Germline CDR1 reads GTSNPN; CDR2 reads SVGIG (reference sequence). The CDR3 extends over 15 amino acids. The V segment lost 3 bases and the J segment 6 bases; nucleotides outside the gene matches: 9. The CDR3 spells CAWSIKQGAHEKLFF. The CDR3, as DNA: TGTGCCTGGAGCATCAAGCAGGGGGCTCATGAAAAACTGTTTTTT. Full variable domain (rest looked up from reference TRBV30 and TRBJ1-4): SQTIHQWPATLVQPVGSPLSLECTVEGTSNPNLYWYRQAAGRGLQLLFYSVGIGQISSEVPQNLSASRPQDRQFILSSKKLLLSDSGFYLCAWSIKQGAHEKLFFGSGTQLSVL.

J is TRBJ1-4 and V is TRBV19; possibly TRBD1 for D (6 bases). Germline V gene lookup returns CDR1 LNHDA and CDR2 SQIVND (reference sequence). V lost 2 bases to trimming and J lost 0 bases, with 7 bases between them. This CDR3 contains 15 residues. The CDR3 spells CASSIQGTTNEKLFF. For the CDR3, the DNA is TGTGCCAGTAGTATACAGGGGACAACTAATGAAAAACTGTTTTTT.

V gene TRBV6-1 combines with J gene TRBJ2-5, with a possible D match to TRBD2 (6 bases). Germline-derived CDR1 and CDR2 are MNHNS and SASEGT. The length of the CDR3 is 13 residues. Trimming took off 10 bases at V and 0 bases at J, with 12 bases between the two ends. CDR3 in DNA: TGTGCCACCGGGAGATCCAACCAAGAGACCCAGTACTTC. This codes for CATGRSNQETQYF.

The chain joins TRBV11-3 to TRBJ1-5; D may be TRBD1 (6 bases). The CDR3 spans 13 residues. Per germline, CDR1 SGHNT and CDR2 YENEEA. The germline V and J ends were trimmed by 5 bases and 11 bases, with 16 bases remaining between them. CDR3 sequence: CASSLDRRTAQHF. The CDR3 DNA reads TGTGCCAGCAGCCTGGACAGACGAACGGCCCAGCATTTT.

This clone occurred a few times. V is TRBV30 and J is TRBJ1-6, with unresolved D. The CDR3 has 15 amino acids. The V and J ends lost 0 bases and 6 bases respectively, with 12 bases between them. Germline values: CDR1 GTSNPN, CDR2 SVGIG (reference sequence). The CDR3 DNA is TGTGCCTGGAGTGTATTTCGGAGGAGTAATTCACCCCTCCACTTT. This encodes CAWSVFRRSNSPLHF.